This T cell receptor (beta chain) was sequenced in a study of blood T cell repertoires in COVID-19. The V segment lost 8 bases and the J segment 7 bases; nucleotides outside the gene matches: 14. The germline V gene has CDR1 SNHLY and CDR2 FYNNEI. This CDR3 has 15 amino acids. In the authors' workflow: Estimated nucleated cell counts came from reference gene primer amplification. This table comes from immunoSEQ multiplex PCR, and its TCRdb copy is limited to in-frame clones, with some not included. V and J calls plus clone size are reproduced from that table; the DNA served to infer D and trimming. The repertoire has 140,000 or so clones, more than 80% of them found once; the top ten carry about 1.5%. Shortly before study entry, within 2 weeks, exposed participants had met a COVID-19 case.

Sequenced: PBMCs or T cells enriched from blood (not recorded which). This clonotype was obtained from a woman younger than 35 who had been exposed to COVID-19. The chain has TRBV2 and TRBJ1-5; TRBD1 aligns across 7 bases. CDR3 loop: CASGDRQGSSQPQHF. CDR3 DNA: TGTGCCAGCGGGGATCGACAGGGATCGTCCCAGCCCCAGCATTTT.